These 6 T cell receptor beta chains were all obtained from the same sample, sequenced in a study of blood T cell repertoires in COVID-19. Measured with immunoSEQ multiplex PCR; TCRdb has only the in-frame clones, and not every one. The data hold about 110,000 clones, with almost 85% observed a single time. Source material: peripheral blood. The receptors stem from a human donor in a cohort sampled during active COVID-19.

The chain is built from TRBV12-3 or TRBV12-4 and TRBJ2-1, with TRBD2 matching over 14 bases. There are 13 residues in the CDR3. V lost 6 bases to trimming and J lost 10 bases; unmatched junction nucleotides: 2. The CDR3 coding sequence is TGTGCCAGCAGGGGACTAGCGGGAGACGAGCAGTTCTTC. Translated: CASRGLAGDEQFF.

CDR3 sequence (DNA): TGTGCCAGCAGCCAGGACAGGGTCACTGAAGCTTTCTTT. Its protein is CASSQDRVTEAFF. V and J are TRBV5-4 and TRBJ1-1, with 8 bases aligning to TRBD1. V trimming: 4 bases; J trimming: 4 bases; junction bases outside the gene matches: 3. Germline V gives CDR1 SGHNT, CDR2 YYREEE (reference sequence). The CDR3 covers 13 residues.

J is TRBJ2-1 and V is TRBV7-2; D might be TRBD2 (6 bases). The CDR3 consists of 15 residues. CDR1 is SGHTA and CDR2 is FQGNSA in the germline V gene. Between the trimmed V and J ends, which lost 1 base and 8 bases, there was a span of 15 bases. The CDR3 sequence: CASSLDRGIRDEQFF. The DNA of the CDR3 is TGTGCCAGCAGCTTAGATCGCGGGATTAGGGATGAGCAGTTCTTC.

The rearrangement uses TRBV5-1 and TRBJ2-2; D not certain. V dropped 1 base and J dropped 8 bases, with 12 bases sitting between them. The CDR3 contains 14 residues. The V gene's germline CDR1 is SGHRS and CDR2 YFSETQ. In DNA form, the CDR3 reads TGCGCCAGCAGCTTGTCGATAGCTAGGGGGGAGCTGTTTTTT. It encodes CASSLSIARGELFF.

The V gene is TRBV23-1, the J gene TRBJ2-3; perhaps TRBD1 as D (5 bases). TRBV23-1 is an ORF, and what it does is uncertain. Trimming shortened V by 6 bases and J by 4 bases, and 11 bases separated the two germline ends. CDR3 length equals 13 residues. CDR3 coding DNA: TGCGCCAGCAGCCAGGGATTCGCAGATACGCAGTATTTT. Residues: CASSQGFADTQYF.

This chain links TRBV19 with TRBJ2-1; 9 bases agree with TRBD1. The V segment lost 5 bases and the J segment 7 bases; nucleotides outside the gene matches: 9. Germline CDR1 reads LNHDA; CDR2 reads SQIVND (reference sequence). This CDR3 is built from 15 residues. Here the CDR3 reads CASSPRTGQGNEQFF. Here the CDR3 DNA reads TGTGCCAGTAGTCCACGTACGGGACAGGGAAATGAGCAGTTCTTC.